This T cell receptor (beta chain) was profiled in a study of blood T cells in healthy people across ages. Overall study findings and caveats: Because donor CMV status was unknown, expanded clonotype changes were possibly confounded.

CDR1 is SGHDT, CDR2 YYEEEE, per germline. CDR3 length: 14 residues. In the case of this clonotype: What it recognizes is unknown. The junction and the germline gene differ at one end; a read error may be behind it.

It was with a sample-barcoded 5' primer and a J-beta primer mix that a second PCR of about 6 to 12 cycles was run. TCRdb re-derived calls from the 5' RACE reads in MiXCR, one entry per CDR3 protein. The sample lists over a million distinct CDR3 sequences, roughly 59% occurring once. Each sample yielded at least 7 million isolated PBMCs. The source is a man between 18 and 29 years old in good health. The V and J genes are TRBV5-6 and TRBJ2-1, with TRBD2 identical over 9 bases. Sequencing was done on a sample of blood. CDR3 in DNA: TGTGCCAGCAGGTTGGCGGGGGGGCCCAATGAGCAGTTCTTC. Its protein product is CASRLAGGPNEQFF.